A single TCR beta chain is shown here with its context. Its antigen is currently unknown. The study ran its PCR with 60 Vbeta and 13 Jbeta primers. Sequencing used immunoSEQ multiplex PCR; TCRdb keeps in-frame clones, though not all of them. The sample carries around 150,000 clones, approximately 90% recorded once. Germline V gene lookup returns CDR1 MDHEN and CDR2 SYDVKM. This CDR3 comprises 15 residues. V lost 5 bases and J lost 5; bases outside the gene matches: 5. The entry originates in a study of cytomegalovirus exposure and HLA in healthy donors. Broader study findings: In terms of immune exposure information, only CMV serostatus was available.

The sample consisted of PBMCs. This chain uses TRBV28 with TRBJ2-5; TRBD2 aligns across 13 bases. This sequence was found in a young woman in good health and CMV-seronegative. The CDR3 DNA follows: TGTGCCAGCAGTCGGACTAGCGGGAGTGGGGAGACCCAGTACTTC. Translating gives CASSRTSGSGETQYF.